The TCR beta chain described here comes from a study of cytomegalovirus exposure and HLA in healthy donors. The study's findings and limits: Common viral pathogens were later found to be apparently linked to several of the most significant clusters. Earlier results showed most TCR beta V segments being productive about 87% or about 30% of the time.

PCR used 60 Vbeta primers and 13 Jbeta primers. Source study methods: A later analysis counted around 80 million unique TCR beta chains, around 10 million shared. Sequenced by immunoSEQ multiplex PCR; TCRdb stores in-frame clones only, minus some. The DNA was the basis for D and trimming; V, J and clone size are from that table. The listing records some 48,000 clones. As concerns this clone: Its cognate antigen is unknown.

Germline V gene sequence: CDR1 LGHNA, CDR2 YSLEER. The CDR3 spans 17 residues. Germline trimming cut 0 bases from V and 8 bases from J; bases unmatched to any gene: 12. The sample taken for sequencing was PBMCs. This clonotype was obtained from a male donor in good health and CMV-seropositive. The chain links TRBV4-3 to TRBJ1-2; 10 bases are shared with TRBD1. The CDR3 protein is CASSQDLRQGAVGGYTF. CDR3 nucleotide sequence: TGCGCCAGCAGCCAAGATCTAAGACAGGGGGCGGTCGGGGGCTACACCTTC.